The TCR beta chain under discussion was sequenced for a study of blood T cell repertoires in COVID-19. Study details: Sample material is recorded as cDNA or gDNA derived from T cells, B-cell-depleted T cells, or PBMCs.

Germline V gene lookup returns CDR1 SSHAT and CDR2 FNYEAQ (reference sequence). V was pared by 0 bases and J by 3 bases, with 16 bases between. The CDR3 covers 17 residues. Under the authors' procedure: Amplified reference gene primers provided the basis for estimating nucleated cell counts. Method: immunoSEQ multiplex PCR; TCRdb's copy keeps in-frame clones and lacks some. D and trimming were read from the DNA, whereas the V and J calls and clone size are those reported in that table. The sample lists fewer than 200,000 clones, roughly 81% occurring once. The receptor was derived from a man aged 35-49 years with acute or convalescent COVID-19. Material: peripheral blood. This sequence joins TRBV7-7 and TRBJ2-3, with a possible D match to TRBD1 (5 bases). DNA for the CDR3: TGTGCCAGCAGCTTAGCGCCAGGGTTTGGGGTAACAGATACGCAGTATTTT. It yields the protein CASSLAPGFGVTDTQYF.